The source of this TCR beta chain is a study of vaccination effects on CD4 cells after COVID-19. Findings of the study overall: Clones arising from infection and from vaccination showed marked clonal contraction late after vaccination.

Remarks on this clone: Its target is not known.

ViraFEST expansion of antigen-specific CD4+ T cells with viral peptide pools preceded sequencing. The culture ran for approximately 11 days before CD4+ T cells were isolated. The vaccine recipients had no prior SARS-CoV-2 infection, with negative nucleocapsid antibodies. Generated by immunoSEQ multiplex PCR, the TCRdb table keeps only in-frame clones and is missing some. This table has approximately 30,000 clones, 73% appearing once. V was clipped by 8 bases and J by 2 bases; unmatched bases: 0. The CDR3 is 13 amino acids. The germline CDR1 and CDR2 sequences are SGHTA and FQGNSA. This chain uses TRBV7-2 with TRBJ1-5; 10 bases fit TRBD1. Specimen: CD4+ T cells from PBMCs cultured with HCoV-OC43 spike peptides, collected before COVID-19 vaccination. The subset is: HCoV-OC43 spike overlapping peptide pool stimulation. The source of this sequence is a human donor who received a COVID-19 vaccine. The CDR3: CASGQGGNQPQHF. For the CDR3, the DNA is TGTGCCAGCGGACAGGGGGGCAATCAGCCCCAGCATTTT.